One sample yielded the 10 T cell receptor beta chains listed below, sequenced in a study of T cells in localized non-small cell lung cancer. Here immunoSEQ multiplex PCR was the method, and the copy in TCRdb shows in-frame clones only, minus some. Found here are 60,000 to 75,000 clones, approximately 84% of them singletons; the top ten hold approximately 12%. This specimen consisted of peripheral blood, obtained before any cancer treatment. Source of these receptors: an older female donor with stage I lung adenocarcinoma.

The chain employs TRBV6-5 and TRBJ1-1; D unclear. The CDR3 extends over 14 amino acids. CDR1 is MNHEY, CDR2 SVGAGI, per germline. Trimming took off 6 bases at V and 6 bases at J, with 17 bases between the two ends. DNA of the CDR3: TGTGCCAGCAGCCTCCCTTCTAGCAGGTCTGAAGCTTTCTTT. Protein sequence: CASSLPSSRSEAFF.

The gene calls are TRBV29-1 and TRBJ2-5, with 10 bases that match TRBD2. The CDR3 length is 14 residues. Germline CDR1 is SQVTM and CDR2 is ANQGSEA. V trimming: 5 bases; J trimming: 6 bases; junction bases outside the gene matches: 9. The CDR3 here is CSVSGVAGGQTQYF. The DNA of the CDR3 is TGCAGCGTTTCTGGGGTAGCGGGGGGACAGACCCAGTACTTC.

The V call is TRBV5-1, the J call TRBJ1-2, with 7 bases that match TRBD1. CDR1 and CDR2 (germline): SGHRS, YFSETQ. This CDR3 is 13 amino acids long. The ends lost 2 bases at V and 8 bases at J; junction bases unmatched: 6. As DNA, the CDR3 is TGCGCCAGCAGCTTCACAGGGGAGGGGGGCTACACCTTC. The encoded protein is CASSFTGEGGYTF.

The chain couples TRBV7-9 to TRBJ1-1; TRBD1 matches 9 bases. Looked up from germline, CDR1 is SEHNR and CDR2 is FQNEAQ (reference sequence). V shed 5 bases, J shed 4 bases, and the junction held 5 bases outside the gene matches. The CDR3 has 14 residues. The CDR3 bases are TGTGCCAGCAGCGCTACACAGGGGGCCACTGAAGCTTTCTTT. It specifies CASSATQGATEAFF.

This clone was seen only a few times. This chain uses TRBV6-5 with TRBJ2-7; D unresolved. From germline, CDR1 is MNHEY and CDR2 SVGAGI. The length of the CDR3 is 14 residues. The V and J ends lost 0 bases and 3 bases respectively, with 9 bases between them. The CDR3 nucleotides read TGTGCCAGCAGTTACTCGATTTTGGTCTACGAGCAGTACTTC. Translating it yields CASSYSILVYEQYF.

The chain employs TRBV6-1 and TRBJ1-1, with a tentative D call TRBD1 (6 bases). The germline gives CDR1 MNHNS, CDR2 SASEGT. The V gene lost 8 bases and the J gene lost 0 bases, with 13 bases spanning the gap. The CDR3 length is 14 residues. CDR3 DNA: TGTGCCAGCCTGGGACAATTCATGAACACTGAAGCTTTCTTT. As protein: CASLGQFMNTEAFF.

CDR3 DNA: TGTGCCAGCAGCGTAGGACAGACAACTGAAGCTTTCTTT. It yields the protein CASSVGQTTEAFF. The chain links TRBV9 to TRBJ1-1, with TRBD1 as a possible D gene (5 bases). This CDR3 spans 13 amino acids. V was cut by 0 bases and J by 5 bases, with 8 bases left in between. Germline V gene sequence: CDR1 SGDLS, CDR2 YYNGEE.

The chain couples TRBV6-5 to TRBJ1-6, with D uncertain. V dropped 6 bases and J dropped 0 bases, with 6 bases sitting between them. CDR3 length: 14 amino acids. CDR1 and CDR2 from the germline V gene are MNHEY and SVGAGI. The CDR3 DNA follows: TGTGCCAGCAGGAAAAGCTCCTATAATTCACCCCTCCACTTT. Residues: CASRKSSYNSPLHF.

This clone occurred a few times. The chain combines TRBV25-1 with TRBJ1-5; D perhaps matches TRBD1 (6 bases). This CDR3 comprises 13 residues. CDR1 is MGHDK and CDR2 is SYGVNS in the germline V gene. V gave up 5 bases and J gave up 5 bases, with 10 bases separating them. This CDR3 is CASSKGQYQPQHF. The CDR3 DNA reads TGTGCCAGCAGTAAGGGACAATATCAGCCCCAGCATTTT.

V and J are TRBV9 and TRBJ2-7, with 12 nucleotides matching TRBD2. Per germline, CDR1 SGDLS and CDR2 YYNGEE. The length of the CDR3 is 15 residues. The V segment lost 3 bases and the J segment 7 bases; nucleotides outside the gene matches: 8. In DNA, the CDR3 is TGTGCCAGCAGCGCATCACTAGCGGGAGGCTCGGAGCAGTACTTC. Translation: CASSASLAGGSEQYF.